The entry below describes one T cell receptor (beta chain). Its matching antigen is unknown. The CDR3 consists of 18 residues. Germline loops: CDR1 SGHTA, CDR2 FQGTGA. Between the trimmed V and J ends, which lost 1 base and 0 bases, there was a span of 16 bases. The source material, RNA transcripts, was used to amplify TCR beta CDR3 regions. TCR CDR3 regions were first amplified by RT-PCR with HTBI primers. TCRdb redid the calling of the multiplex PCR reads with MiXCR, one entry per CDR3 protein. The sample shows over 450,000 distinct CDR3 sequences, approximately 17% of them seen only once. Diagnoses were established using clinical symptoms, serum thyroxine and TRAb, thyroid ultrasound and orbital computed tomography. This sample is drawn from a study of T cells in Graves' hyperthyroidism and ophthalmopathy. On the study more broadly: Staff took peripheral blood when the initial diagnosis was made, before any treatment began.

Overall study findings and caveats: The model foresaw ophthalmopathy a median around 6 months prior to onset. Most thyroid clonotypes expanded above 0.001 were also detected in blood.

Sequencing used blood. This clonotype was sampled from a woman aged 18-29 years with Graves' ophthalmopathy. This rearrangement joins TRBV7-3 to TRBJ1-5, with D perhaps TRBD1 (6 bases). CDR3 sequence reads: CASSLKEGDPSSNQPQHF. The CDR3 DNA sequence: TGTGCCAGCAGCTTAAAAGAGGGGGATCCCTCTAGCAATCAGCCCCAGCATTTT.